Listed here are 9 T cell receptor beta chains from one sample, sequenced in a study of identical twins. TCRdb passed the 5' RACE reads through MiXCR, listing each CDR3 protein once. In the table there are approximately 550,000 distinct CDR3 sequences, 20% to 25% of which are singletons. In addition, the sample was reused for a study of yellow fever vaccine responses in identical twins.

Input material: CD4+ T cells sorted from blood. These TCRs come from a woman aged 18-35 years in good health.

In this sample, this clonotype turned up a few times. The CDR3 sequence is CASSLAASYNEQFF. The CDR3 DNA sequence: TGTGCCAGCAGCTTGGCGGCCTCATACAATGAGCAGTTCTTC. This chain links TRBV7-9 with TRBJ2-1, with D unclear. CDR1 SEHNR and CDR2 FQNEAQ come from the germline V gene (reference sequence). The CDR3 runs to 14 residues. The V and J ends lost 3 bases and 4 bases respectively, with 10 bases between them. Drawing the rest from reference TRBV7-9 and TRBJ2-1, the complete variable domain is DTGVSQNPRHKITKRGQNVTFRCDPISEHNRLYWYRQTLGQGPEFLTYFQNEAQLEKSRLLSDRFSAERPKGSFSTLEIQRTEQGDSAMYLCASSLAASYNEQFFGPGTRLTVL.

The chain recombines TRBV12-3 or TRBV12-4 with TRBJ2-1, with D perhaps TRBD2 (6 bases). The CDR3 spans 13 residues. Trimming cost V 6 bases and J 7 bases, with 13 bases left between them. DNA of the CDR3: TGTGCCAGCAGCCCACCGACTAGAAATGAGCAGTTCTTC. Protein: CASSPPTRNEQFF.

The CDR3 is CATRRGERGILSNEQFF. CDR3 coding DNA: TGTGCCACCCGGAGGGGGGAGCGCGGCATTCTGAGCAATGAGCAGTTCTTC. This chain joins TRBV7-8 and TRBJ2-1, with D possibly being TRBD1 or TRBD2 (6 bases each). Per germline, CDR1 SGHVS and CDR2 FQNEAQ. There are 17 residues in the CDR3. The V end lost 10 bases, the J end lost 6 bases, and 28 bases lay between the germline ends.

This clonotype has only a few counts. The chain couples TRBV20-1 to TRBJ2-6, with TRBD2 as a possible D gene (5 bases). Trimming took 6 bases from V and 0 from J, leaving 12 bases between them. The CDR3 spans 15 residues. In germline, CDR1 is DFQATT, CDR2 SNEGSKA (reference sequence). The CDR3 bases are TGCAGTGCCCGGCCTACTAGCTCTGGGGCCAACGTCCTGACTTTC. Translated, it gives CSARPTSSGANVLTF.

This chain joins TRBV20-1 and TRBJ2-7; D call uncertain. Trimming cost V 3 bases and J 2 bases, with 8 bases left between them. CDR3 size: 12 residues. CDR1 is DFQATT, CDR2 SNEGSKA, per germline (reference sequence). DNA of the CDR3: TGCAGTGCTAGTTACGGTCCCTACGAGCAGTACTTC. This encodes CSASYGPYEQYF.

This rearrangement joins TRBV5-1 to TRBJ2-6; a weak D match, TRBD1 (5 bases). CDR3 length: 15 residues. CDR1 and CDR2 from the germline V gene are SGHRS and YFSETQ. The V end lost 6 bases, the J end lost 4 bases, and 14 bases lay between the germline ends. In DNA form, the CDR3 reads TGCGCCAGCACAGATCAGGGTAACGGGGCCAACGTCCTGACTTTC. Translated: CASTDQGNGANVLTF.

This rearrangement joins TRBV24-1 to TRBJ2-7, with D perhaps being TRBD1 or TRBD2 (5 bases each). CDR3 length: 12 amino acids. CDR1 KGHDR and CDR2 SFDVKD come from the germline V gene. Between the trimmed V and J ends, which lost 7 bases and 4 bases, there was a span of 10 bases. CDR3 DNA sequence: TGTGCCACCAGGGGGACCGTATACGAGCAGTACGTC. This translates into CATRGTVYEQYV.

This chain connects TRBV10-2 to TRBJ2-2; 8 nucleotides agree with TRBD1. Germline CDR1 is WSHSY and CDR2 is SAAADI. Germline trimming cut 3 bases from V and 0 bases from J; bases unmatched to any gene: 6. This CDR3 region has 17 residues. In DNA, the CDR3 is TGCGCCAGCAGTGACCGACAGGGGAACGCGAACACCGGGGAGCTGTTTTTT. Its protein product is CASSDRQGNANTGELFF.

This clonotype was seen a handful of times. The J gene is TRBJ1-2, the V gene TRBV12-3 or TRBV12-4; possibly TRBD1 for D (5 bases). V lost 3 bases and J lost 8, with 16 bases in between. The length of the CDR3 is 14 residues. The DNA of the CDR3 is TGTGCCAGCAGTTTTTCTAAAAGGAGGGGCGGCTACACCTTC. Translation gives CASSFSKRRGGYTF.